The T cell receptor (beta chain) described here comes from a study of follicular helper T cells after annual influenza vaccination. Looking at the study overall: Sampling occurred days 0, 7 and 28 after each influenza vaccination. For some subjects, blood spans the 2013-2014, 2014-2015 and 2015-2016 annual vaccinations. Study-level findings and limits: ICOS-CD38- cTfh most often held earlier Day 7 ICOS+CD38+ clones.

The table came from immunoSEQ multiplex PCR; TCRdb's copy has only in-frame clones and leaves some out. The sample consists of approximately 10,000 clones, roughly 79% of them appearing once. The sample holds a few counts of this clone. The target antigen is unknown. Time point defined: 2014-2015 season, pre-vaccination. The TCR comes from an adult who received the influenza vaccine. This specimen consisted of CXCR5+ CD38- circulating T follicular helper cells from blood, obtained on the day of influenza vaccination. Subset: circulating Tfh, non-naive CD4+CXCR5+PD-1+ (ICOS+CD38+ or ICOS-CD38-).

Here the CDR3 reads CASAASQGNQPQHF. CDR3 nucleotides: TGTGCCAGCGCGGCTTCACAGGGTAATCAGCCCCAGCATTTT. This chain connects TRBV2 to TRBJ1-5, with a tentative D call TRBD1 (6 bases). This CDR3 contains 14 residues. Trimming stripped 8 bases from V and 4 bases from J, with 15 bases between. CDR1 is SNHLY and CDR2 is FYNNEI in the germline V gene.